This T cell receptor beta chain appears in the sequencing data of a study of shared clonotypes between healthy human individuals. Whole-study context: With ages of 18 to 49, the donors were a couple of women and three men.

With V trimmed by 7 bases and J by 1 base, 9 bases remained unmatched. This CDR3 has 15 amino acids. CDR1 is SNHLY and CDR2 is FYNNEI in the germline V gene. The table came from immunoSEQ multiplex PCR; TCRdb's copy has only in-frame clones and leaves some out. The repertoire consists of approximately 470,000 clones, with approximately 81% occurring once and the leading ten covering about 12%. At least ten counts were recorded for this clone. The sequenced sample consisted of PBMCs. The sequence derives from a woman aged 35 to 49 in good health. Some clones in this sample may be carry-over from other donors' samples. The rearrangement links TRBV2 to TRBJ1-1; 7 bases line up with TRBD1. The CDR3 DNA sequence: TGTGCCAGCATAGAGCAGGGACAGTCGAACACTGAAGCTTTCTTT. Encoded protein: CASIEQGQSNTEAFF.